In this sample, the clone carrying this T cell receptor beta chain turned up a few times. The data derive from a study of response to subunit inactivated influenza vaccine. TCRdb independently ran MiXCR on the RT-PCR reads; one entry per CDR3 protein. The data hold over 400,000 distinct CDR3 sequences, with around 13% observed a single time. Trimming left V 1 base short and J 6 bases short, with 15 bases between. The CDR3 is made up of 15 amino acids. The specimen comprised PBMCs from blood, sampled 40 to 50 days after vaccination. The rearrangement joins TRBV12-3 or TRBV12-4 to TRBJ2-5; no clear D. This receptor was taken from a man aged 45-65 years who received an inactivated influenza vaccine. CDR3: CASSLVARVVKTQYF. The CDR3 nucleotides read TGTGCCAGCAGTTTAGTAGCTCGGGTGGTGAAGACCCAGTACTTC.